The 5 T cell receptor beta chains below come from one sample, sequenced in a study of memory CD4+ T cells and cytomegalovirus serostatus. The sort gate was single viable CD3+CD4+CD8-CD45RO+ cells for memory CD4+ T cells. Profiled with immunoSEQ multiplex PCR; TCRdb holds only in-frame clones, not every one. The data hold 60,000 to 70,000 clones, with roughly three quarters observed a single time. The sequenced material came from memory CD4+ T cells from blood. These receptors originate from an adult in good health and CMV-seropositive.

CDR3 protein: CASSWGGASTDTQYF. The CDR3 DNA reads TGTGCCAGCAGCTGGGGGGGGGCTAGCACAGATACGCAGTATTTT. This chain connects TRBV7-3 to TRBJ2-3; maybe TRBD2 (7 bases). V shed 4 bases and J shed 0 bases, with 11 bases lying between them. CDR1 and CDR2 (germline): SGHTA, FQGTGA. The CDR3 has 15 residues.

The genes are TRBV29-1 and TRBJ2-3; D gene uncertain. In germline, CDR1 is SQVTM, CDR2 ANQGSEA. This CDR3 has 10 amino acids. Trimming shortened V by 7 bases and J by 5 bases, and 7 bases separated the two germline ends. CDR3 sequence (DNA): TGCAGCGCCCGGATAGATACGCAGTATTTT. This sequence encodes CSARIDTQYF.

The V gene is TRBV6-1, the J gene TRBJ1-2; 7 bases align to TRBD1. Germline V gives CDR1 MNHNS, CDR2 SASEGT. J gave up 7 bases and V 6 bases, and 5 bases lay outside the gene matches. This CDR3 comprises 12 residues. The CDR3 loop reads CASREGAGGYTF. The CDR3 DNA is TGTGCCAGCAGGGAGGGGGCAGGTGGCTACACCTTC.

The CDR3 reads CASTLTVGLHNEQFF. The CDR3 DNA follows: TGTGCCAGCACCCTTACTGTGGGACTCCACAATGAGCAGTTCTTC. The V and J genes are TRBV6-6 and TRBJ2-1; a possible D gene is TRBD2 (6 bases). Germline V gene sequence: CDR1 MNHNY, CDR2 SVGAGI (reference sequence). The CDR3 is 15 amino acids. The V gene lost 7 bases and the J gene lost 5 bases, with 18 bases spanning the gap.

This chain connects TRBV29-1 to TRBJ2-7; possible D gene TRBD2, 5 bases. Germline assignment: CDR1 SQVTM and CDR2 ANQGSEA. With 4 bases removed from V and 6 bases from J, the gap between germline ends came to 16 bases. The CDR3 is 13 residues long. The DNA for the CDR3 is TGCAGCGTTGCCGATATGGGCGCGGGCGAGCAGTACTTC. It specifies CSVADMGAGEQYF.